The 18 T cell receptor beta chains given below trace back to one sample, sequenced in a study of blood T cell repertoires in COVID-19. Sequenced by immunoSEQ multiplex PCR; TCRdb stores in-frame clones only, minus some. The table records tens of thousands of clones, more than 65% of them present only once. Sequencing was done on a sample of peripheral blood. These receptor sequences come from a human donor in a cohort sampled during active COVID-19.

The CDR3 region is CASSPDEGETQYF. In nucleotides, the CDR3 is TGTGCCAGCAGCCCAGATGAGGGAGAGACCCAGTACTTC. The rearrangement uses TRBV7-7 and TRBJ2-5, with TRBD2 as a possible D gene (5 bases). The CDR3 has 13 residues. Germline values: CDR1 SSHAT, CDR2 FNYEAQ (reference sequence). Trimming stripped 5 bases from V and 4 bases from J, with 11 bases between. The full variable domain, its missing parts supplied by reference TRBV7-7 and TRBJ2-5, is GAGVSQSPRYKVTKRGQDVTLRCDPISSHATLYWYQQALGQGPEFLTYFNYEAQPDKSGLPSDRFSAERPEGSISTLTIQRTEQRDSAMYRCASSPDEGETQYFGPGTRLLVL.

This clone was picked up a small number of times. The CDR3 reads CASSPGLLAGGEGETQYF. The CDR3 coding sequence is TGTGCCAGCAGCCCCGGCTTACTAGCGGGGGGAGAAGGAGAGACCCAGTACTTC. The chain carries TRBV11-2 and TRBJ2-5, with TRBD2 matching over 12 bases. This CDR3 is built from 18 residues. V was clipped by 5 bases and J by 4 bases; unmatched bases: 14. Germline CDR1 reads SGHAT; CDR2 reads FQNNGV.

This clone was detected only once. DNA of the CDR3: TGTGCCAGCAGCCCTGGGGGGTCATTGACTGAAAAACTGTTTTTT. Protein: CASSPGGSLTEKLFF. This rearrangement joins TRBV6-6 to TRBJ1-4, with D possibly TRBD1 on 5 matching bases. CDR3 size: 15 residues. Germline CDR1 reads MNHNY; CDR2 reads SVGAGI (reference sequence). Trimming left V 6 bases short and J 7 bases short, with 18 bases between.

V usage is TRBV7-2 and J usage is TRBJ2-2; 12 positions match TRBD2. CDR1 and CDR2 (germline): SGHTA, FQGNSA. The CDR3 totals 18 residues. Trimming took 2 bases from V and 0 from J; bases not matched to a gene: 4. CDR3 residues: CASSLLAGGRTNTGELFF. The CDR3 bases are TGTGCCAGCAGCTTACTAGCGGGGGGGCGCACGAACACCGGGGAGCTGTTTTTT.

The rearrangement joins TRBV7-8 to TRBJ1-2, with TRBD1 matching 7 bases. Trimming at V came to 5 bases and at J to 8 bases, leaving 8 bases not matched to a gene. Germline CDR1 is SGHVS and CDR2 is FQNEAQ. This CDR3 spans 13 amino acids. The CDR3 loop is CASSTSTGTGYTF. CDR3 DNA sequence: TGTGCCAGCAGCACCTCGACAGGGACCGGCTACACCTTC.

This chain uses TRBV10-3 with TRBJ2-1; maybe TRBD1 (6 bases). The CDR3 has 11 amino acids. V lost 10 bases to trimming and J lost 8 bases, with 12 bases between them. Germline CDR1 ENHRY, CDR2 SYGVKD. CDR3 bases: TGTGCCACACAGGGAAGGGATGAGCAGTTCTTC. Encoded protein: CATQGRDEQFF.

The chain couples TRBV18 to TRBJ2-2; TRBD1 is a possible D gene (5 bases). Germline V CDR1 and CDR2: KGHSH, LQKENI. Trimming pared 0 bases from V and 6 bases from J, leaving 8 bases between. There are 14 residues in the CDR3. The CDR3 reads CASSPPGRPGELFF. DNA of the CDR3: TGTGCCAGCTCACCACCGGGGCGTCCCGGGGAGCTGTTTTTT.

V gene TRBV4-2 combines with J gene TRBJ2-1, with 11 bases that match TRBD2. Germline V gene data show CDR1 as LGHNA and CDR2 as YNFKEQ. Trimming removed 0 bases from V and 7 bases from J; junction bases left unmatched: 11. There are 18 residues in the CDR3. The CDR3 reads CASSQESLAGGNWNEQFF. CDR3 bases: TGTGCCAGCAGCCAAGAATCGCTAGCGGGGGGTAATTGGAATGAGCAGTTCTTC.

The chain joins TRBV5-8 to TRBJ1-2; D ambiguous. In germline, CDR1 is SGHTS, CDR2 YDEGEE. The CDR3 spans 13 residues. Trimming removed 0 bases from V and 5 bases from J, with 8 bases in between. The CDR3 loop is CASSLASGYGYTF. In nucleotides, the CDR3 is TGTGCCAGCAGCTTGGCTTCAGGTTATGGCTACACCTTC. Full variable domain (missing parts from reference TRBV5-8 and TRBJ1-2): EAGVTQSPTHLIKTRGQQATLRCSPISGHTSVYWYQQALGLGLQFLLWYDEGEERNRGNFPPRFSGRQFPNYSSELNVNALELEDSALYLCASSLASGYGYTFGSGTRLTVV.

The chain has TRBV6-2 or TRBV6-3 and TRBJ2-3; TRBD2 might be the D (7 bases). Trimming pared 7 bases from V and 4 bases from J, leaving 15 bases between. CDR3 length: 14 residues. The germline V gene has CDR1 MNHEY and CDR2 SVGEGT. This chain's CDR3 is CASTPRGGADTQYF. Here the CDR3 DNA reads TGTGCCAGCACCCCGAGGGGGGGGGCAGATACGCAGTATTTT.

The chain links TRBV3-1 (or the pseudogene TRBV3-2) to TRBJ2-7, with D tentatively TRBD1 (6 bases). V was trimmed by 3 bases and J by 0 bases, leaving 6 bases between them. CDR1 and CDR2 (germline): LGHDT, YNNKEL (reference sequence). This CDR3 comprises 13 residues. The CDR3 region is CASSQDSSYEQYF. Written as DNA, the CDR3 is TGTGCCAGCAGCCAGGACAGCTCCTACGAGCAGTACTTC.

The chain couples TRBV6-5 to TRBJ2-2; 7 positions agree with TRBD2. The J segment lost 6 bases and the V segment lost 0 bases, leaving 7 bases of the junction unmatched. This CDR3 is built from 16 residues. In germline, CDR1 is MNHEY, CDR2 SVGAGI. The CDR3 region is CASSYSGLDWSGELFF. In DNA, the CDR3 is TGTGCCAGCAGTTACTCCGGACTAGATTGGTCCGGGGAGCTGTTTTTT.

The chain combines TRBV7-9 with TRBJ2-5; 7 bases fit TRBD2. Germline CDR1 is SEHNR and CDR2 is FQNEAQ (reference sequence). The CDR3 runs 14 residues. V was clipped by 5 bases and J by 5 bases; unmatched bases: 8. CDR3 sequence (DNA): TGTGCCAGCAGCCCGGGGGAGGGCCCCGAGACCCAGTACTTC. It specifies CASSPGEGPETQYF.

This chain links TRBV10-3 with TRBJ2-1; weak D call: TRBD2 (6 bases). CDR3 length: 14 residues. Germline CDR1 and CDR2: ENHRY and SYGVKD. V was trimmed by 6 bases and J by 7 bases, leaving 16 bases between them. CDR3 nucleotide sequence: TGTGCCATCAGCGGACCGGGACTGGGAAATGAGCAGTTCTTC. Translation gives CAISGPGLGNEQFF.

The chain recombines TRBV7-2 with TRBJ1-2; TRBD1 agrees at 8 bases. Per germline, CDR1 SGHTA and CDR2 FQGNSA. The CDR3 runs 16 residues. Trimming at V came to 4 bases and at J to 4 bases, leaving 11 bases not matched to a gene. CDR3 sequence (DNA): TGTGCCAGCAGCTCCTCCGGGACAGGACCTTTCTATGGCTACACCTTC. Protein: CASSSSGTGPFYGYTF.

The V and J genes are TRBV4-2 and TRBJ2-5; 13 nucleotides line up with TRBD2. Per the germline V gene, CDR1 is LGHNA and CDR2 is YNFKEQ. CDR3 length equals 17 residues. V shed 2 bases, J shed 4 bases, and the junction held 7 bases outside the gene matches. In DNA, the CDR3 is TGTGCCAGCAGCCAACGGACTAGCGGGGGATTAGGAGAGACCCAGTACTTC. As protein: CASSQRTSGGLGETQYF.

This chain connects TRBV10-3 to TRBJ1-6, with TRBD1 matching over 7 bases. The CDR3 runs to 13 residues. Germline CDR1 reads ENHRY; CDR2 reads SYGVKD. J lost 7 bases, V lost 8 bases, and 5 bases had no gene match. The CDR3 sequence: CAIRGQMNSPLHF. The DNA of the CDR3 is TGTGCCATCCGGGGACAGATGAATTCACCCCTCCACTTT.

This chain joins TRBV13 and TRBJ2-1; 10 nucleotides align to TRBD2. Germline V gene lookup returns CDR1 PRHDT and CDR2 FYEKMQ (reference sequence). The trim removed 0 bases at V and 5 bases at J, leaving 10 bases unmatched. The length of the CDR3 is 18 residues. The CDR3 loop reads CASSLGLISGGRDNEQFF. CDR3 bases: TGTGCCAGCAGCTTAGGCCTGATTAGCGGGGGGCGAGACAATGAGCAGTTCTTC.